This T cell receptor beta chain was profiled in a study of post-analysis software for immune sequencing data. Study-level findings and limits: Multiple sclerosis patients had significantly lower normalized Chao1 diversity than controls. TRBV segments more frequent in patients than in controls numbered five and included TRBV5-6, TRBV5-1 and TRBV20-1. The F measure placed samples prepared in the same batch into strongly shared clusters.

Comment on this clonotype: Its antigen is currently unknown.

Each TCR beta cDNA library carried unique molecular identifiers. Each CDR3 protein gets one entry after TCRdb re-called the PCR reads with MiXCR. The profile shows approximately 360,000 distinct CDR3 sequences, less than 40% of them singletons. Germline V gene lookup returns CDR1 SGHRS and CDR2 YFSETQ. The CDR3 loop spans 15 amino acids. V trimming: 2 bases; J trimming: 6 bases; junction bases outside the gene matches: 3. This chain links TRBV5-1 with TRBJ2-2; 11 nucleotides match TRBD1. The sample consisted of blood. This TCR derives from a girl aged 10 to 17 with multiple sclerosis. CDR3: CASSLPDRGPGELFF. The DNA for the CDR3 is TGCGCCAGCAGCTTACCGGACAGGGGGCCCGGGGAGCTGTTTTTT.